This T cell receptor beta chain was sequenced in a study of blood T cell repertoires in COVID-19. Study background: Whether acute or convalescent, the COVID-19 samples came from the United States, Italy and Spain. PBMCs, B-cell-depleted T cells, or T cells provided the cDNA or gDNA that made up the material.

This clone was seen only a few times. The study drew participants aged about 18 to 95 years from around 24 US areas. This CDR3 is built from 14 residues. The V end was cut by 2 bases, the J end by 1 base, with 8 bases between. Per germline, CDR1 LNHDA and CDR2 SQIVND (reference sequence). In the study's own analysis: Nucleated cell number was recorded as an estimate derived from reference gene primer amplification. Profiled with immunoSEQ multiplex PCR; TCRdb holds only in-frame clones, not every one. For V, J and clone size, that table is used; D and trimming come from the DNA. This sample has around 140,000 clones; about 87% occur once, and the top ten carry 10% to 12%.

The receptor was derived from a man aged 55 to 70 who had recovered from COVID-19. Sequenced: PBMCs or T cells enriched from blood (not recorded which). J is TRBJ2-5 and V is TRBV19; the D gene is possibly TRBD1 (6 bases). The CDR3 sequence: CASSIQQGQETQYF. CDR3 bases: TGTGCCAGTAGTATACAACAGGGCCAAGAGACCCAGTACTTC.